The rows below give T cell receptor beta chains drawn from one sample of a study of blood T cell repertoires in COVID-19. Libraries were prepared by immunoSEQ multiplex PCR; TCRdb keeps only in-frame clonotypes and omits some of them. The sample gives hundreds of thousands of clones, around 83% of which show up once; 7.5% to 9% is in the top ten. The sample comprised peripheral blood. The source of these receptors is a woman aged 50 to 65 with acute or convalescent COVID-19. The CDR3 runs from the conserved cysteine through the conserved F or W. The D gene is left open where the match is weak. Not all rows give a size; the values are once, few, many and, for expanded clones, a class.

>-|TRBV27|TRBJ2-3|once
TGTGCCAGCAGTTGGGCGTCTAGCACAGATACGCAGTATTTT
CASSWASSTDTQYF
>-|TRBV2|TRBJ1-1|-
TGTGCCAGCGGGTGGGGCAGAGGGAACACTGAAGCTTTCTTT
CASGWGRGNTEAFF
>TRBD2|TRBV5-1|TRBJ2-1|-
TGCGCCAGCAACGTCCTAGCGGGAGGGCCGGGGGAGCAGTTCTTC
CASNVLAGGPGEQFF
>TRBD1|TRBV5-4|TRBJ1-4|-
TGTGCCAGCAGCTCGGGGGACAGGGGCTTCCCTGAAAAACTGTTTTTT
CASSSGDRGFPEKLFF
>TRBD2|TRBV27|TRBJ2-1|-
TGTGCCAGCAGTGGCGGGAGGGCCTTCGATGAGCAGTTCTTC
CASSGGRAFDEQFF
>-|TRBV3-1/TRBV3-2|TRBJ1-5|few
TGTGCCAGCAGCCAAGATTTCGGTCAGCCCCAGCATTTT
CASSQDFGQPQHF
>-|TRBV5-8|TRBJ1-1|-
TGTGCCAGCAGCTTTCCTCTACGAGCTTTCTTT
CASSFPLRAFF
>TRBD2|TRBV20-1|TRBJ2-7|-
TGCAGTGCTAGTACGAGACTAGCGGGAGGCTACGAGCAGTACTTC
CSASTRLAGGYEQYF
>-|TRBV19|TRBJ1-1|few
TGTGCCAGTAGTGCCGGGACACCGAACACTGAAGCTTTCTTT
CASSAGTPNTEAFF
>TRBD1|TRBV27|TRBJ1-1|-
TGTGCCAGCAGTGCCGCGACAGGGACTGAAGCTTTCTTT
CASSAATGTEAFF
>-|TRBV7-2|TRBJ2-2|-
TGTGCCAGCAGCTTAGGGAGCGTTGGGAACACCGGGGAGCTGTTTTTT
CASSLGSVGNTGELFF